This T cell receptor beta chain derives from a study of beta chain features in type 1 diabetes. Study-level results: Type 1 diabetes patients had TCRB CDR3s that were shorter (moderately but significantly so) in all four CD4+ subsets. Across patients, naive, central memory and Treg TCRB repertoires exhibited apparently greater similarity than was observed across healthy donors.

This clone showed up just a few times. Antigen: not known. The investigators reverse transcribed all of the isolated RNA, so they sequenced expressed TCRB transcripts. This table comes from immunoSEQ multiplex PCR, and its TCRdb copy is limited to in-frame clones, with some not included. The table shows around 150,000 clones, with 6% to 7.5% occurring only once. There are 16 residues in the CDR3. Germline V lookup: CDR1 SGHTA, CDR2 FQGTGA. The junction had 4 bases not matched to a gene; V was cut back by 2 bases and J by 5 bases. The sequencing input was central memory CD4+ T cells from blood. The V and J genes are TRBV7-3 and TRBJ2-2; 11 bases are shared with TRBD2. This receptor was taken from a woman aged 25-40 years in good health. The CDR3 loop is CASSLLAGGWTGELFF. CDR3 coding DNA: TGTGCCAGCAGCTTATTAGCGGGAGGGTGGACCGGGGAGCTGTTTTTT.